The TCR beta chain described here comes from a study of blood T cell repertoires in COVID-19 (TCRdb year 2020). For the study in its entirety: Collaborator samples came from the United States, Italy and Spain and covered acute and convalescent phases of COVID-19. The material from the prospective study consisted of cDNA or gDNA derived from T cells, B-cell-depleted T cells, or PBMCs. Subjects who had been exposed to COVID-19, were actively infected with it, or had recovered from it provided the deeply sampled blood TCRbeta repertoires that made up the dataset. The repertoires were made available in a free public database intended to serve as a resource for research on the immune response to SARS-CoV-2. Samples came from the ongoing ImmuneRACE study (first 160 participants) plus 1,254 subjects from 6 global collaborators. Sample metadata almost always included a de-identified subject ID, COVID-19 status, age in years and sex. Where available, HLA class I and class II types were obtained from metadata supplied by the sample provider rather than from assay-based typing. Summary of the overall study and its limitations: How much clinical and demographic metadata was included differed by source and by participant, and the metadata was provided uncurated.

Participants in the prospective study were aged 18 to 89 years, lived in 20 to 30 United States geographic areas, and enrolled through a virtual design. To assign participants to cohorts, the prospective study relied on clinical history that participants themselves reported in a screening survey and a study questionnaire. Recovered participants in ImmuneRACE Cohort 3 were defined by two consecutive negative NP/OP PCR tests, clearance by a healthcare professional, or resolution of symptoms. In the prospective study, whole blood, serum and a nasopharyngeal or oropharyngeal swab were collected from each participant by mobile phlebotomists. Additional blood draws and questionnaires over an approximately 2-month period could optionally be provided by prospective study participants. Blood samples from the prospective study were shipped frozen or at room temperature prior to DNA extraction. In the case of this clone: Its antigen target is currently unknown. It has no much larger one-base neighbor in the sample; base qualities were not kept.

CDR1 SGHTA and CDR2 FQGTGA were looked up in the germline V gene. The CDR3 starts with the cysteine, ends with the phenylalanine, and has 15 residues. This entry keeps only the CDR3 DNA: 45 bases, framed from base 1. Here V drops 5 bases and J drops 9 bases, and the junction holds 6 bases not matched to any gene. The immunoSEQ Assay, a bias-controlled multiplex PCR, was used to amplify TCRbeta CDR3 regions from genomic DNA. On the authors' methods: Nucleated cell counts per sample were estimated from amplification of reference gene primers within the assay. To quantify the absolute abundance of each unique TCRbeta CDR3 rearrangement, sequence reads were collapsed and filtered. For each sample, productive Simpson clonality was calculated as the square root of Simpson's diversity index over productive rearrangements. The source is immuneACCESS, and TCRdb retained only in-frame sequences with V and J called. Part of the clones is not carried over; for the studies checked, unresolved V genes explain less than half of this, and the remainder is unexplained. The D gene and trimming were derived from the DNA, and the V and J assignments and clone size from that table. The sample table shows 110,000 to 150,000 clones, and around 87% are seen once. About 11% of the sample is in the top ten clones.

This sequence was found in a man in his 60s who had recovered from COVID-19. This chain joins TRBV7-3 to TRBJ2-3; 15 nucleotides in the junction match TRBD2. Material: PBMCs or T cells enriched from blood (not recorded which). CDR3 sequence: CASSPGLAGGPTQYF. In nucleotides, the sequence is TGTGCCAGCAGCCCTGGACTAGCGGGAGGGCCGACGCAGTATTTT.